This T cell receptor beta chain appears in the sequencing data of a study of T cell responses to AZD1222 COVID-19 vaccine. Study-level findings and limits: As reported, nearly half of all spike-specific TCRs target variant regions that are unmutated. Without day 14 samples, only post-peak T cell repertoires were studied. Clonal diversity was possibly underestimated, and the donors were mostly white British, with more females.

Repertoires were generated with immunoSEQ multiplex PCR, while TCRdb's copy carries only in-frame clones and drops some. Counted here are over 150,000 clones, around 88% occurring once; the ten biggest clones make up 11%. With 6 bases removed from V and 7 bases from J, the gap between germline ends came to 16 bases. Germline V lookup: CDR1 MNHEY, CDR2 SVGAGI. The CDR3 totals 13 residues. Pooled in the analysis were second doses at about 4 or about 12 weeks. This clone was recorded a few times. The antigen is not known. The sequence was obtained from an adult who received the AZD1222 COVID-19 vaccine. Specimen: peripheral blood, collected 28 days after the second AZD1222 dose. The chain is built from TRBV6-5 and TRBJ2-7; perhaps TRBD1 as D (6 bases). This chain's CDR3 is CASSSAQGREQYF. The CDR3 nucleotides are TGTGCCAGCAGCTCCGCACAGGGTCGAGAGCAGTACTTC.